The sequence of this T cell receptor beta chain was determined in a study of T cell responses to AZD1222 COVID-19 vaccine (dated by TCRdb to the early 2020s). Concerning the study at large: AZD1222 recipients given second doses at about 4 weeks or at about 12 weeks were pooled, since spike-specific TCR depth and breadth were not found to differ between the two schedules. Trial participants were enrolled by age into 18-55, 56-69 and 70-plus year subgroups, with approximately 150, 30 and 60 TCR-sequenced participants respectively. A total of around 240 trial participants underwent TCR sequencing, of whom about 210 received two doses of AZD1222 and roughly 25 received two doses of the MenACWY control vaccine.

The CDR3 regions of human TCRbeta chains were subjected to immunosequencing. On the study's bioinformatics: TCRs in the repertoires were compared against a reference library of SARS-CoV-2-specific TCRs that had been generated with the MIRA antigen-specificity platform. Breadth was defined as the fraction of unique TCRs that were SARS-CoV-2-associated, and depth was defined as the fraction of total T cells that were SARS-CoV-2-associated. Using the MIRA data, every spike-specific TCR was mapped to the spike region that the TCR reacted to and assigned to either a CD4 or a CD8 class. Log10-transformed breadth and depth values were compared by one-way ANOVA with Sidak's multiple comparisons tests. TCRdb obtained this table from immuneACCESS and retained in-frame rearrangements with V and J assigned. These tables miss some clones; where compared with another copy, unresolved V genes account for less than half of the shortfall, and the remainder is unexplained. That table is the source of V, J and clone size, and D and trimming were worked out from the DNA. Present in this sample are fewer than 200,000 clones, 85% to 95% of which were seen just once. About 9.4% of the sample rests with the top ten.

What this sample's time point label stands for: baseline before first vaccination. Samples from vaccinated people were obtained from the UK trials COV001 and COV002, which included a single-blind randomized controlled phase 2/3 trial of AZD1222 (ChAdOx1 nCoV-19) in healthy adults. For TCRbeta chain sequencing, PBMC samples from trial participants were taken at day 0 and at day 28 after the second dose. Broad study findings and their caveats: A significant rise in spike-specific TCR breadth and depth was observed after two AZD1222 doses relative to day 0 and relative to MenACWY recipients. The whole spike protein was spanned by vaccine-associated CD4 TCRs, and dominant responses were seen in regions 160-218 and 743-854. Most participants were white British and females outnumbered males, and the authors suggested that clonal diversity may have been underestimated. Reportedly, almost half of the unique spike-specific TCRs recognized epitopes lying outside the regions that are mutated in the B.1.351 and B.1.1.7 variants. Conclusions about previously exposed vaccinees were limited because only six AZD1222 recipients were SARS-CoV-2 seropositive at baseline. The 56-69-year group was small, and its depth increase did not reach significance, likely because of low power. Because no day 14 peak-response samples were available, repertoires were characterized only after the peak T cell response.

This clone has only a few counts. It has no known antigen specificity. No much larger clone exists at a distance of one base, and base qualities are not known. Measured from the cysteine to the phenylalanine, the CDR3 is 18 residues long. The read is trimmed to its CDR3 DNA, 54 bases read in frame from base 1. According to the germline V gene, CDR1 reads SGHRS and CDR2 reads YFSETQ. The trim is 0 bases for V and 3 bases for J, with a gap of 21 bases between the germline ends. Source: peripheral blood, taken on day 0 of AZD1222 vaccination. Recombination connected TRBV5-1 to TRBJ1-1, with TRBD1 tentatively as D gene (6 bases match). This sequence was found in an adult in good health. The DNA sequence is as follows: TGCGCCAGCAGCTTGGACAGGGCCTTTTATTCGGTTTACACTGAAGCTTTCTTT. Translated, this gives CASSLDRAFYSVYTEAFF.